This entry concerns a single TCR beta chain. What it recognizes is unknown. The data derive from a study of blood T cells in healthy people across ages. Trimming stripped 0 bases from V and 0 bases from J, with 11 bases between. CDR3 length equals 16 residues. Germline loops: CDR1 LGHNA, CDR2 YNFKEQ. Primed by a sample-barcoded 5' primer and a J-beta primer mix, a second PCR proceeded for 7 to 11 cycles. TCRdb processed the 5' RACE reads anew with MiXCR; each CDR3 protein has one entry. The table shows 780,000 or so distinct CDR3 sequences, with roughly 50% occurring only once. Study observations and caveats: TCR beta diversity was tightly associated with the proportion of naive T cells.

The clonotype originates from an elderly man in good health. The chain links TRBV4-2 to TRBJ1-1; D might be TRBD1 (5 bases). The sample taken for sequencing was blood. In DNA form, the CDR3 reads TGTGCCAGCAGCCAAGACCCGGGGCTCTTGAACACTGAAGCTTTCTTT. This gives the protein CASSQDPGLLNTEAFF.